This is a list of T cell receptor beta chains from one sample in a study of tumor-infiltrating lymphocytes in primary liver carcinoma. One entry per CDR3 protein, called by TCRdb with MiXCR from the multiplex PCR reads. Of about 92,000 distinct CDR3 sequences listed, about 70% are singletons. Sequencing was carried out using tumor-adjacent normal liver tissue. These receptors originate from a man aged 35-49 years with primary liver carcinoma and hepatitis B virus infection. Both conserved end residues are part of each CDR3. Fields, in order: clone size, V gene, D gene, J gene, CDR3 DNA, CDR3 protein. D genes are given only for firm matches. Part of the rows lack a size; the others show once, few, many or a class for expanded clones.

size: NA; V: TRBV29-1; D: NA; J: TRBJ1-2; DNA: TGCAGCGGACACGTGGGCTACCGCTACACGTTC; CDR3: CSGHVGYRYTF
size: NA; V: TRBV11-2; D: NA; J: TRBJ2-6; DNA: TGTGCCAGCAGCACACTCACCCATTCTGGGGCCAACGTCCTGACTTTC; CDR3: CASSTLTHSGANVLTF
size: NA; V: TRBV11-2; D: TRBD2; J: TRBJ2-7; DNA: TGTGCCAGCAGCTTAATGGGGACTAGCGGAGTCAAAGCCTACAAGCAGTACTTC; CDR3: CASSLMGTSGVKAYKQYF
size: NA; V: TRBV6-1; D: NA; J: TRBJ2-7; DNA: TGTGCCATCAGTCTCGATGAATCCTACGAACAGTACTTC; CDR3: CAISLDESYEQYF
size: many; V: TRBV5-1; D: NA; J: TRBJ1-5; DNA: TGCGCCAGCAGCTTCACCCCCAATCAGCCCCAGCATTTT; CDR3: CASSFTPNQPQHF
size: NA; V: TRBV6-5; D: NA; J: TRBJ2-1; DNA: TGTGCCAGCAAACCAGCCCGGGACCGATACAATGAACAGTTCTTC; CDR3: CASKPARDRYNEQFF
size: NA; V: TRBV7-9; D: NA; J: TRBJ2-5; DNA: TGTGCCAGCAGCTCACACCTCGGTGGGGAGACCCAGTACTTC; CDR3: CASSSHLGGETQYF
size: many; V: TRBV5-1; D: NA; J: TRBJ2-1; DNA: TGCGCCAGCAGCCCGCTTACCGGCGGCGGTAGCTCCTACAATGAGCAGTTCTTC; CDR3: CASSPLTGGGSSYNEQFF
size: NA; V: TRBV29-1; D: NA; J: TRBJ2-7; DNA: TGCAGCCTTGAAGCAAGAACAAACGAGCAGTACTTC; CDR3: CSLEARTNEQYF
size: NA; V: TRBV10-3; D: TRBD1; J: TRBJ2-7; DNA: TGTGTCATCAGTGAGTCGGGGACAGGGCACGGGCAGTACTTC; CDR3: CVISESGTGHGQYF
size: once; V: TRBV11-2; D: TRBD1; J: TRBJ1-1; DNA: TGTGCCAGCAGTTCCGGACAGGGGGCTAGTTTAAACACTGAGCCTTTCTTT; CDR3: CASSSGQGASLNTEPFF
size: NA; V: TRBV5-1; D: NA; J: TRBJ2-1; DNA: TGCGCCAGCAGCTTAACAAGCTCCTACAATGAGCAGTTCTTC; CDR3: CASSLTSSYNEQFF
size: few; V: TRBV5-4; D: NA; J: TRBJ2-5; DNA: TGTGCCAGCAGCTCAATAGGTCAAGCAGAAGAGACCCAGTGCTTC; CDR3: CASSSIGQAEETQCF
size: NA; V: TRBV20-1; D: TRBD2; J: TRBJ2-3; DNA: TGCAGTGCTAGAGATCTGACGGGACTAGCGGGTCTCACAGATACGCAGTATTTT; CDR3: CSARDLTGLAGLTDTQYF
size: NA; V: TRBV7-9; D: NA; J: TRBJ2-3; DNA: TGTGCCAGCAGCTTAGGGGCCTCAGATGCGCAGTATTTT; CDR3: CASSLGASDAQYF
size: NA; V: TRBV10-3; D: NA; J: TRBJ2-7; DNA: TGTGCCACCAGTGAGACCACCTCCTACGAGCAGTATTTC; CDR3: CATSETTSYEQYF
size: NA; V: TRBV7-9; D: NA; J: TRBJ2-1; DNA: TGTACCAGTAGCACTACTAGCAATGAGCAGTTCTTC; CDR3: CTSSTTSNEQFF